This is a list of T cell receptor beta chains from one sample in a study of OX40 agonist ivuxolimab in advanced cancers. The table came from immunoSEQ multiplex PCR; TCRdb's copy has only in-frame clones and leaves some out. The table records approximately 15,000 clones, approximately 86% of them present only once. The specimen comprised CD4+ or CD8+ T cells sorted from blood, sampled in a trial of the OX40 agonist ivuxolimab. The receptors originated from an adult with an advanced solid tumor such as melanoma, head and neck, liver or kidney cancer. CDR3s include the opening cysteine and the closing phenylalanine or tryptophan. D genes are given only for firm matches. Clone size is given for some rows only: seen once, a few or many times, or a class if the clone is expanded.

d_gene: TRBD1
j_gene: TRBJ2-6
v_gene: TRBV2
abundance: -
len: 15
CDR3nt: TGTGCCAGCAGTTCGGACAGGGCAGGGGCCAACGTCCTGACTTTC
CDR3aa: CASSSDRAGANVLTF

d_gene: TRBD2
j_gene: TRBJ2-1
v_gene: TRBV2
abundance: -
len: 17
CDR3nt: TGTGCCAGCAGTGAAGTATCCATCAGACTAGCGGCTCATGAGCAGTTCTTC
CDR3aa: CASSEVSIRLAAHEQFF

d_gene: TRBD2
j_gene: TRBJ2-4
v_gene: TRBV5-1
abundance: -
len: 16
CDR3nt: TGCGCCAGCAGCCGGGACGGGACTAGCGGGACTGACATTCAGTACTTC
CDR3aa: CASSRDGTSGTDIQYF

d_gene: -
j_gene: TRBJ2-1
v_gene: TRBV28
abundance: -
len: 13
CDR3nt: TGTGCCAGCAGTCCCGGGACTCCCGGTGAGCAGTTCTTC
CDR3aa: CASSPGTPGEQFF

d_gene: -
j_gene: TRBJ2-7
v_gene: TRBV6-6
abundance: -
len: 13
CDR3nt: TGTGCCAGCAGTTACTCGACCACCACAGGGCAGTACTTC
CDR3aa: CASSYSTTTGQYF

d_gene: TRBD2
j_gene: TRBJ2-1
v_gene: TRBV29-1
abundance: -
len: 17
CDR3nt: TGCAGCGTAAAAAAACTAGCGGGAGGTTTCTCCTACAATGAGCAGTTCTTC
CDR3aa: CSVKKLAGGFSYNEQFF

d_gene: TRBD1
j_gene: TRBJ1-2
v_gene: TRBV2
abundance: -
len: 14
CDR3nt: TGTGCCAGCAGCCGTCCTACAGGGGAGCGAGGCTACACCTTC
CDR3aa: CASSRPTGERGYTF

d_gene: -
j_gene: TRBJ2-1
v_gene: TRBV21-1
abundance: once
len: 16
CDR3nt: TGTGCCAGCAGCTTCACTCTAGCGGCCCTCCCCAATGAGCAGTTCTTC
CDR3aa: CASSFTLAALPNEQFF

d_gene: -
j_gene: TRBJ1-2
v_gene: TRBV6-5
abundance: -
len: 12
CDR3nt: TGTGCCAGCAGCCAATTTCAGGGGGGCTACACCTTC
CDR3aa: CASSQFQGGYTF

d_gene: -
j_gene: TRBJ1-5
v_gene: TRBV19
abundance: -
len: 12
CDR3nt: TGTGCCAGTAGTCAGGGGAACCAGCCCCAGCATTTT
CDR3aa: CASSQGNQPQHF

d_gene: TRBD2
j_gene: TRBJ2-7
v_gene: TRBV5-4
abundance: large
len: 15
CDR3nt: TGTGCCAGCAGCCCGTCCTTAGCGGGGGCCGAAGAGCAGTACTTC
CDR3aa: CASSPSLAGAEEQYF

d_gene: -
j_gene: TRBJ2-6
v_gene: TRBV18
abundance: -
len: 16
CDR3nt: TGTGCCAGCTCACCTTTTGAGAACTCTGGGGCCAACGTCCTGACTTTC
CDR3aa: CASSPFENSGANVLTF

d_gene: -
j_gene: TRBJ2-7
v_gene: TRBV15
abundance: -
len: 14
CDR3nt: TGTGCCACCAGCAGGGAAGGGAGTTTATCCGAGCAGTACTTC
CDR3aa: CATSREGSLSEQYF

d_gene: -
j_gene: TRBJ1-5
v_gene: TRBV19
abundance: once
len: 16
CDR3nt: TGTGCCAGTAGTCCGAGACAGGAGGTGCGCAATCAGCCCCAGCATTTT
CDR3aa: CASSPRQEVRNQPQHF

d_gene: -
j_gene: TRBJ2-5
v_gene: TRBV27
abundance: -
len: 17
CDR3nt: TGTGCCAGCAGTTCTCTCCCCTTCTCGCGGAACCAAGAGACCCAGTACTTC
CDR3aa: CASSSLPFSRNQETQYF

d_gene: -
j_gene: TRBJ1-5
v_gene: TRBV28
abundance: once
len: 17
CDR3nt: TGTGCCAGCAGTTTATATTCGGACTTCCTTAGCAATCAGCCCCAGCATTTT
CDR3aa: CASSLYSDFLSNQPQHF

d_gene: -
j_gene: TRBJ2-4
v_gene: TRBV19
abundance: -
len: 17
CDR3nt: TGTGCCAGTAGTATAGATCTAAACCGATTAGCCAAAAACATTCAGTACTTC
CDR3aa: CASSIDLNRLAKNIQYF

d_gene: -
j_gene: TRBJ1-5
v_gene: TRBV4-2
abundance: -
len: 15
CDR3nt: TGTGCCAGCAGCCAAGATTTATATAGCAATCAGCCCCAGCATTTT
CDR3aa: CASSQDLYSNQPQHF

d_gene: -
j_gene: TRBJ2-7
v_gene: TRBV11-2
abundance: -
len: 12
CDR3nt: TGTGCCAGCAGCTTAGCCCATCACGAGCAGTACTTC
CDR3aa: CASSLAHHEQYF

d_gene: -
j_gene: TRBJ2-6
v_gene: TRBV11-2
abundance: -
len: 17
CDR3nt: TGTGCCAGCAGCCACCTGGAAGGGGCGCGTGGGGCCAACGTCCTGACTTTC
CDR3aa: CASSHLEGARGANVLTF

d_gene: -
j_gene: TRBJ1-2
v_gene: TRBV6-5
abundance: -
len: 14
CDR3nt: TGTGCCAGCAGTTACGGGGGGCGTAACTATGGCTACACCTTC
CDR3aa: CASSYGGRNYGYTF

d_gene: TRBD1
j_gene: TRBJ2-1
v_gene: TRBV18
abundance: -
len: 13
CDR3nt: TGTGCCAGCTCACGGGACAGGGGCGAGGAGCAGTTCTTC
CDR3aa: CASSRDRGEEQFF

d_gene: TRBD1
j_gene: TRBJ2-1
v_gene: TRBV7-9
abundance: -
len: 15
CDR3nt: TGTGCCAGCCAAACCCTGGGGACAGGGGACAATGAGCAGTTCTTC
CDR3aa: CASQTLGTGDNEQFF

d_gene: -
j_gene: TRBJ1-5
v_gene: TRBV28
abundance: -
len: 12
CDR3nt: TGTGCCAGCAGCCTATATTTAGGGCCCCAGCATTTT
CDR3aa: CASSLYLGPQHF

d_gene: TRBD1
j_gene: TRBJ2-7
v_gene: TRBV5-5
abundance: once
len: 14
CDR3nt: TGTGCCAGCAGCACCGGGACAGGGGGGAACGAGCAGTACTTC
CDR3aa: CASSTGTGGNEQYF

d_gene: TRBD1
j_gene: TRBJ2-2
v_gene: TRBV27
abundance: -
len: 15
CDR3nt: TGTGCCAGCAGCCCCGGGACAGGGGTCACCGGGGAGCTGTTTTTT
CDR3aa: CASSPGTGVTGELFF

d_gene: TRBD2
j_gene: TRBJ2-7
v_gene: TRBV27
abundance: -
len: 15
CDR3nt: TGTGCCAGCAGGCGGTCGACTAGCGGGGTCTACGAGCAGTACTTC
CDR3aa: CASRRSTSGVYEQYF

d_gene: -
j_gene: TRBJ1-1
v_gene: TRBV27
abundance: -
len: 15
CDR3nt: TGTGCCAGCAGTTCGGATTCCGGGTATCGGACTGAAGCTTTCTTT
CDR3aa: CASSSDSGYRTEAFF

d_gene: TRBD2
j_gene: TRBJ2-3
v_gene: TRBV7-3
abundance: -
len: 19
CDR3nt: TGTGCCAGCAGCTTCCAACCCTTCCCCGGGACTAGCGGAACAGATACGCAGTATTTT
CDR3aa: CASSFQPFPGTSGTDTQYF

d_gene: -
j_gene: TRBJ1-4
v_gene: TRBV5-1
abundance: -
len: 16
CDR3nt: TGCGCCAGCAGCTTGGGCGCGGGGACAACTAATGAAAAACTGTTTTTT
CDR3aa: CASSLGAGTTNEKLFF

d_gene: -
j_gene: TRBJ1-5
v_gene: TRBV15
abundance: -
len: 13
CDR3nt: TGTGCCACCAGTTCAGCCAGCAATCAGCCCCAGCATTTT
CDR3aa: CATSSASNQPQHF

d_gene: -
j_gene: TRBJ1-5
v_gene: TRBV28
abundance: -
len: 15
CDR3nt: TGTGCCAGCAGTTCATCCCTGACGGGGAATCAGCCCCAGCATTTT
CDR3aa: CASSSSLTGNQPQHF

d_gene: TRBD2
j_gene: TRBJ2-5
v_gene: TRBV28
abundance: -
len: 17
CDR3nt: TGTGCCAGCAGCCCTATGCCCGCTACTAGCGGGGTTGGGACCCAGTACTTC
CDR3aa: CASSPMPATSGVGTQYF

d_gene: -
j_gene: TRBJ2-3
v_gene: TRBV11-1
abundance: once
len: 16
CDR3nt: TGTGCCAGCAGCACCAACGCCCCGTTTAGCACAGATACGCAGTATTTT
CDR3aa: CASSTNAPFSTDTQYF

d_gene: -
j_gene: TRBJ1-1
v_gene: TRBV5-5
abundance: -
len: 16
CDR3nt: TGTGCCAGCAGCTTGGGGCAGGCTTGGAGGAACACTGAAGCTTTCTTT
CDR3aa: CASSLGQAWRNTEAFF

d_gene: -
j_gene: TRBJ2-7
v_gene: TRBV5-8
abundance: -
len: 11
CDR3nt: TGTGCCAGCAGCTCTCGAGTCGAGCAGTACTTC
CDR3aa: CASSSRVEQYF

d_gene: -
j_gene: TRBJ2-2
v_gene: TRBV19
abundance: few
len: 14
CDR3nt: TGTGCCAGTAATGAGTTGGGGGACACCGGGGAGCTGTTTTTT
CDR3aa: CASNELGDTGELFF

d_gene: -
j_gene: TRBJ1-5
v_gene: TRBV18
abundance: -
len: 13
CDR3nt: TGTGCCAGCTCAAGACAGGAAGATCAGCCCCAGCATTTT
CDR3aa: CASSRQEDQPQHF

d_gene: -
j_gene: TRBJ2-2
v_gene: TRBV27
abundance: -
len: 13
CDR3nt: TGTGCCAGCAGTTCACAGGTTACCGGGGAGCTGTTTTTT
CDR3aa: CASSSQVTGELFF

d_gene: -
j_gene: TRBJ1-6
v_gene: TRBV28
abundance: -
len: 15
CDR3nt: TGTGCCAGCAGTCTTGGGGGGCAGATTGGTTCACCCCTCCACTTT
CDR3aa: CASSLGGQIGSPLHF

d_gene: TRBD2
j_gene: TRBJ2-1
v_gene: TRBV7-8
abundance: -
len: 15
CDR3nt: TGTGCCAGCAGCGTGACTAGCGGGAGTCACAATGAGCAGTTCTTC
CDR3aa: CASSVTSGSHNEQFF

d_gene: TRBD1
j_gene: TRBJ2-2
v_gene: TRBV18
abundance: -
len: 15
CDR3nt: TGTGCCAGCTCACGTGGACAGGGCGCCACCGGGGAGCTGTTTTTT
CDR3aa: CASSRGQGATGELFF

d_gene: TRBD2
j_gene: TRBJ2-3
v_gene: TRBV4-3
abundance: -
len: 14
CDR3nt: TGCGCCAGCACCCCGGGACTAGGGGAAGGTACGCAGTATTTT
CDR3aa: CASTPGLGEGTQYF

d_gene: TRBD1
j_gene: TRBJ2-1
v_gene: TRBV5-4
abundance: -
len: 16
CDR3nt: TGTGCCAGCAGCTCCCGGACAGGGGGGGCCTACAATGAGCAGTTCTTC
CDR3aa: CASSSRTGGAYNEQFF

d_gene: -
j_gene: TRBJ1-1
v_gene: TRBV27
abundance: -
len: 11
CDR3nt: TGTGCCAGCAGTTTAAAGACTGAAGCTTTCTTT
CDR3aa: CASSLKTEAFF